This entry is about one T cell receptor beta chain. The antigen is unknown. The table came from immunoSEQ multiplex PCR; TCRdb's copy has only in-frame clones and leaves some out. Here the sample spans approximately 1,800 clones, approximately 35% being singletons. These data belong to a study of T cells in localized non-small cell lung cancer. General study findings and limits: Analysis by sequencing included only one tumor region, so heterogeneity remains possible. In adjacent lung appeared a median about 58 of the top 100 tumor clones.

Trimming took 3 bases from V and 8 from J, leaving 17 bases between them. This CDR3 has 15 residues. Germline CDR1 is KGHSH and CDR2 is LQKENI. The genes are TRBV18 and TRBJ2-4; D might be TRBD1 (6 bases). This material consisted of normal lung tissue next to the tumor, taken before any cancer treatment. The sequence was collected from a male donor aged 60 or over with stage III squamous cell lung carcinoma. The CDR3 sequence: CASSPGTGSSYIQYF. In DNA form, the CDR3 reads TGTGCCAGCTCACCCGGCACAGGGTCCTCCTACATTCAGTACTTC.